One and the same sample provided the 18 T cell receptor beta chains below, sequenced in a study of identical twins (dated by TCRdb to 2016 to 2017). The library was built by means of 5' RACE. TCRdb names Illumina HiSeq 2000 as the instrument used. TCRdb itself trimmed the public reads at Q25 with fastp, ran MiXCR and retained productive beta chains. One record per CDR3 amino acid sequence lists the most common genes and DNA. The sample table shows 250,000 to 350,000 distinct CDR3 sequences, and less than 9% are seen once. The top ten clones comprise 2% to 2.5% of the sample. The sample also formed part of further work on yellow fever vaccine responses in identical twins.

Sequences were obtained from memory (CD45RO+) T cells sorted from blood. Read against the paper, the sample's cell subset or site label means: CD45RO+ enriched T cells. These receptors were obtained from a woman aged 18 to 35 in good health.

This clonotype occurred a few times. The chain links TRBV12-3 or TRBV12-4 to TRBJ2-2, with 10 bases lining up with TRBD2. Unmatched junction bases numbered 12, after V lost 7 bases and J lost 1 base. The CDR3 consists of 18 residues. The CDR3, as DNA: TGTGCCAGCACCACTACTCGGGGACTAGCGCAGAACACCGGGGAGCTGTTTTTT. This gives the protein CASTTTRGLAQNTGELFF.

There are a few counts of this clonotype. V usage is TRBV20-1 and J usage is TRBJ1-2; no definite D call. Germline V CDR1 and CDR2: DFQATT, SNEGSKA (reference sequence). This CDR3 has 12 amino acids. V was clipped by 5 bases and J by 4 bases, with 11 bases between them. For the CDR3, the DNA is TGCAGTGCTCCAACATCCATCTATGGCTACACCTTC. Translating it yields CSAPTSIYGYTF.

This clonotype was counted many times. J is TRBJ1-5 and V is TRBV5-6; D not certain. The germline gives CDR1 SGHDT, CDR2 YYEEEE. CDR3 length: 12 residues. The germline V and J ends were trimmed by 0 bases and 3 bases, with 1 base remaining between them. The CDR3 nucleotides read TGTGCCAGCAGCTTGGCCAATCAGCCCCAGCATTTT. Translated: CASSLANQPQHF.

This clonotype has only a few counts. This chain connects TRBV6-5 to TRBJ1-3; unclear D gene. Deletions cut 0 bases from V and 3 bases from J, with 15 bases between. The CDR3 extends over 17 amino acids. Germline loops: CDR1 MNHEY, CDR2 SVGAGI. CDR3 protein: CASSYSIMKGGGNTIYF. The CDR3 DNA is TGTGCCAGCAGTTACTCGATTATGAAGGGCGGTGGAAACACCATATATTTT.

This clonotype appeared many times. This chain connects TRBV6-1 to TRBJ2-3, with D maybe TRBD2 (6 bases). The CDR3 sequence is 16 residues long. From germline, CDR1 is MNHNS and CDR2 SASEGT. Trimming left V 5 bases short and J 4 bases short, with 19 bases between. This CDR3 reads CASSRKTGTEPDTQYF. The CDR3 DNA sequence: TGTGCCAGCAGTCGAAAAACCGGGACTGAGCCAGATACGCAGTATTTT.

This clonotype was observed at least ten times. The chain has TRBV27 and TRBJ1-1; D possibly corresponds to TRBD1 (5 bases). CDR1 is MNHEY, CDR2 SMNVEV, per germline (reference sequence). Trimming shortened V by 4 bases and J by 0 bases, and 6 bases separated the two germline ends. CDR3 length: 13 residues. The CDR3 DNA is TGTGCCAGCAGTTCCAGGGTGAACACTGAAGCTTTCTTT. Encoded protein: CASSSRVNTEAFF.

At least ten counts were recorded for this clonotype. Here the CDR3 omits its conserved ending phenylalanine or tryptophan, so a read error is the likely source. This chain joins TRBV20-1 and TRBJ2-1; TRBD2 aligns across 14 bases. The V segment lost 4 bases and the J segment 3 bases; nucleotides outside the gene matches: 5. CDR1 is DFQATT and CDR2 is SNEGSKA in the germline V gene (reference sequence). The CDR3 runs 16 residues. The CDR3 is CSAKTSGRVDYNEQFY. The CDR3 DNA is TGCAGTGCTAAGACTAGCGGGAGGGTCGACTACAATGAGCAGTTCTAC.

This chain links TRBV2 with TRBJ2-3; possible D gene TRBD1, 5 bases. The CDR3 sequence is 14 residues long. V was cut by 4 bases and J by 4 bases, with 12 bases left in between. Germline CDR1 is SNHLY and CDR2 is FYNNEI. This CDR3 reads CASSVLSGPDTQYF. CDR3 DNA: TGTGCCAGCAGTGTTTTATCAGGGCCAGATACGCAGTATTTT. The whole variable domain, remainder taken from reference TRBV2 and TRBJ2-3, is EPEVTQTPSHQVTQMGQEVILRCVPISNHLYFYWYRQILGQKVEFLVSFYNNEISEKSEIFDDQFSVERPDGSNFTLKIRSTKLEDSAMYFCASSVLSGPDTQYFGPGTRLTVL.

In its sample, this clonotype was seen many times. The rearrangement joins TRBV7-9 to TRBJ1-2; possibly TRBD1 for D (6 bases). Germline lookup yields CDR1 SEHNR and CDR2 FQNEAQ (reference sequence). V gave up 5 bases and J gave up 3 bases, with 13 bases separating them. This CDR3 spans 14 amino acids. CDR3 nucleotide sequence: TGTGCCAGCAGCGGGGGCAGGGATGACTATGGCTACACCTTC. It yields the protein CASSGGRDDYGYTF.

There are many counts of this clonotype. V is TRBV11-2 and J is TRBJ1-4; 9 nucleotides agree with TRBD1. V shed 8 bases and J 3 bases; nucleotides not matched to a gene: 4. CDR1 and CDR2 from the germline V gene are SGHAT and FQNNGV. The CDR3 is made up of 14 amino acids. DNA for the CDR3: TGTGCCAGCGGACAGGGGACGGCTAATGAAAAACTGTTTTTT. Amino acids: CASGQGTANEKLFF.

This clonotype came up a few times. J is TRBJ2-1 and V is TRBV20-1; 8 nucleotides line up with TRBD2. CDR3 length: 15 amino acids. Germline CDR1 and CDR2: DFQATT and SNEGSKA (reference sequence). V shed 5 bases and J 1 base; nucleotides not matched to a gene: 7. The CDR3 loop reads CSAQRAGGSYNEQFF. DNA for the CDR3: TGCAGTGCTCAGAGGGCGGGGGGATCCTACAATGAGCAGTTCTTC.

The CDR3 bases are TGTGCCAGCAGTGAAAATAAGGGGGGCCCCACCGGGGAGCTGTTTTTT. This sequence encodes CASSENKGGPTGELFF. V usage is TRBV6-1 and J usage is TRBJ2-2; the D gene could be TRBD1 or TRBD2 (6 bases each). CDR1 and CDR2 (germline): MNHNS, SASEGT. Trimming removed 2 bases at V and 4 bases at J, with 14 bases between. CDR3 length: 16 amino acids.

CDR3 DNA: TGTGCCAGCAGCCCCCCTCGGCAGGGAGTGTGCGAGCAGTACGTC. It specifies CASSPPRQGVCEQYV. This chain uses TRBV7-2 with TRBJ2-7; D tentatively fits TRBD1 or TRBD2 (5 bases each). V gave up 5 bases and J gave up 6 bases, with 20 bases separating them. Germline V lookup: CDR1 SGHTA, CDR2 FQGNSA. This CDR3 contains 15 residues.

This clonotype has ten or more counts. The chain's CDR3 is CSASKVSGNTIYF. CDR3 bases: TGCAGTGCTAGCAAAGTCTCTGGAAACACCATATATTTT. The chain carries TRBV20-1 and TRBJ1-3; the D is unclear. The ends were cut back, 3 bases at V and 0 bases at J, with 6 bases in the middle. The CDR3 spans 13 residues. Germline V lookup: CDR1 DFQATT, CDR2 SNEGSKA (reference sequence).

This clonotype came up many times. The rearrangement joins TRBV27 to TRBJ1-6; D uncertain. V gave up 2 bases and J gave up 5 bases, with 10 bases separating them. Germline V gene lookup returns CDR1 MNHEY and CDR2 SMNVEV (reference sequence). This CDR3 is 15 amino acids long. As DNA, the CDR3 is TGTGCCAGCAGTTTAGGAACACTTAATAATTCACCCCTCCACTTT. As protein: CASSLGTLNNSPLHF.

The chain couples TRBV6-2 or TRBV6-3 to TRBJ2-7; TRBD2 agrees at 12 bases. J gave up 2 bases and V 10 bases, and 6 bases lay outside the gene matches. The CDR3 loop spans 14 amino acids. From germline, CDR1 is MNHEY and CDR2 SVGEGT. CDR3 in amino acids: CATGRTSGTYEQYV. The CDR3 nucleotides read TGTGCCACCGGAAGGACTAGCGGGACCTACGAGCAGTACGTC.

This clonotype showed up many times. The CDR3 spells CASSLGEYNSPLHF. In nucleotides, the CDR3 is TGTGCCAGCAGTTTAGGGGAGTATAATTCACCCCTCCACTTT. V and J are TRBV12-3 or TRBV12-4 and TRBJ1-6; no reliable D call. The CDR3 length is 14 residues. Trimming left V 1 base short and J 4 bases short, with 5 bases between.

The V call is TRBV7-9, the J call TRBJ2-6; D is ambiguous. This CDR3 spans 16 amino acids. V lost 1 base and J 2 bases, leaving 9 bases between the germline ends. Germline CDR1 SEHNR, CDR2 FQNEAQ (reference sequence). The CDR3 DNA reads as TGTGCCAGCAGCTTAGGCAGAGACCCTGGGGCCAACGTCCTGACTTTC. This encodes CASSLGRDPGANVLTF.